This T cell receptor beta chain was identified during a study of neoadjuvant anti-PD-1 for oral cavity cancer (TCRdb year 2021). Background on the whole study: Before undergoing curative-intent surgical resection, most patients got three to four biweekly nivolumab doses at 3 mg/kg. Patients who did not progress were given a fourth nivolumab dose at about day 43 and had definitive surgical resection on days 50-56. Under RECIST 1.1, a patient counted as a responder if showing complete response, partial response or stable disease, and as a non-responder if showing progression. The parent correlative cohort had about a dozen patients and a response rate of about 35%. The full study reports these points: Higher pretreatment blood Treg/Th17 ratios correlated with both higher pretreatment blood TCRbeta clonality and lower post-treatment tumor TCRbeta clonality. TCR analyses included only three patients per response group, and the authors called for larger cohorts for validation. After neoadjuvant nivolumab, non-responders showed significantly higher T cell clonality (Gini index) in PBMCs than responders did.

The meaning of the sample's time point label: before neoadjuvant nivolumab. The patients had newly diagnosed stage II-IVA oral cavity squamous cell carcinoma and had not received any prior systemic or radiation treatment. The cohort was composed of patients with HPV-negative, locally advanced oral cavity squamous cell carcinoma. Peripheral blood mononuclear cells were analyzed directly, without maintenance or expansion in culture. Samples came from a longitudinal correlative study of a single-arm phase II trial of neoadjuvant nivolumab in oral cavity squamous cell carcinoma. Subject-matched pre- and post-treatment PBMCs and tumors from three responders and three non-responders underwent genomic DNA-based TCRbeta sequencing. Peripheral blood mononuclear cells were collected before nivolumab treatment and again after treatment, at the time of surgery. The Maxwell RSC DNA from Cells kit was used to extract genomic DNA from PBMCs.

Worth noting for this clone: No cognate antigen has been identified for it. Base-call qualities are not available, and no considerably larger clone is one nucleotide away.

For deep sequencing of PBMC libraries, mostly approximately 460 ng of input genomic DNA was used, and six replicates were run per sample. TCRbeta libraries were prepared with the immunoSEQ hsTCRbeta kit according to the manufacturer's instructions. An Illumina NovaSeq 6000 S4 flow cell was used to sequence the final libraries, which had first been combined to 3 nM. In the original analysis: The immunoSEQ Analyzer handled quality control and preprocessing of the raw data. The analysis was restricted to productive rearrangements, with each unique CDR3 amino acid sequence defining a clonotype. Repertoire clonality was estimated as the Gini-Simpson index, which was calculated using the R package tcR. Student's t test was used to compare Gini indices, while Pearson correlation assessed associations with tumor size change. The clones in this table, taken by TCRdb from immuneACCESS, are in-frame only. Not every clone is retained; where verified, under half of the shortfall comes from an unresolved V gene, and the cause of the rest is unknown. D and trimming come from the DNA, and the V and J calls and clone size come from that table. Recorded for this sample are 15,000 to 20,000 clones; 55% to 70% of them occurred a single time. The ten largest make up roughly 3% of the sample.

The germline V gene provides CDR1 SGHDN and CDR2 FVKESK. Deletion took 0 bases off V and 3 bases off J, with a span of 8 bases between the germline ends. Reading from cysteine to phenylalanine, the CDR3 counts 15 amino acids. The entry retains the CDR3 DNA only, 45 bases that are in frame from base 1. The chain is encoded by TRBV14 joined to TRBJ2-2; no confident D gene assignment can be made. The sample here was PBMCs, taken before nivolumab (anti-PD-1) treatment. The sequence was obtained from a person aged 35 to 85 with oral cavity squamous cell carcinoma. The nucleotides are TGTGCCAGCAGCCAAGACGGCACTTACACCGGGGAGCTGTTTTTT. This yields the protein CASSQDGTYTGELFF.